This T cell receptor (beta chain) was retrieved from a study of blood T cell repertoires in COVID-19. As originally analysed: Amplification with reference gene primers provided the estimates of nucleated cell counts. TCRdb's table, derived via immunoSEQ multiplex PCR, lists solely in-frame clones and lacks some. V, J and clone size derive from that table, while D and trimming were established from the DNA sequence. The table has 140,000 or so clones, almost 80% seen once. CDR3 size: 16 residues. V shed 0 bases and J shed 8 bases, with 17 bases lying between them. CDR1 is KGHSH and CDR2 is LQKENI in the germline V gene.

Sequenced: peripheral blood. The TCR comes from a man aged 50-60 years with active or convalescent COVID-19. The chain joins TRBV18 to TRBJ2-1; possibly TRBD1 for D (5 bases). The CDR3 protein is CASSPPGLGINDEQFF. The DNA of the CDR3 is TGTGCCAGCTCACCACCGGGGCTAGGGATCAACGATGAGCAGTTCTTC.